These 25 T cell receptor beta chains share one sample of origin, sequenced in a study of shared clonotypes between healthy human individuals. The repertoire was sequenced with immunoSEQ multiplex PCR; TCRdb's copy has only in-frame clones and lacks some. The table has 1.4 million to 1.5 million clones, 95% to 97% seen once. Sequences were obtained from naive CD4+ T cells sorted from blood. The subset: CD45RA+ positively selected. Source of these receptors: a young man in good health.

This chain joins TRBV7-2 and TRBJ1-2; D not resolved. The CDR3 sequence is 15 residues long. Trimming stripped 2 bases from V and 0 bases from J, with 10 bases between. Germline CDR1 SGHTA, CDR2 FQGNSA. The CDR3 loop is CASSLSGPTNYGYTF. CDR3 nucleotides: TGTGCCAGCAGCTTATCCGGGCCCACTAACTATGGCTACACCTTC.

In nucleotides, the CDR3 is TGCAGCGTTGGAGGGAGGGCCTTCAGGGATGAGCAGTTCTTC. Translated: CSVGGRAFRDEQFF. The chain couples TRBV29-1 to TRBJ2-1; TRBD2 matches at 7 bases. The V gene's germline CDR1 is SQVTM and CDR2 ANQGSEA. This CDR3 has 14 residues. V shed 4 bases and J 8 bases; nucleotides not matched to a gene: 11.

The V gene is TRBV28, the J gene TRBJ2-1, with D possibly matching TRBD2 (6 bases). This CDR3 has 16 amino acids. Germline V lookup: CDR1 MDHEN, CDR2 SYDVKM. The germline V and J ends were trimmed by 9 bases and 0 bases, with 18 bases remaining between them. The CDR3 loop reads CASMGLLISSYNEQFF. The CDR3 DNA sequence: TGTGCCAGTATGGGACTCCTTATTAGCTCCTACAATGAGCAGTTCTTC.

This chain connects TRBV7-9 to TRBJ2-2; D gene unclear. Germline CDR1 reads SEHNR; CDR2 reads FQNEAQ (reference sequence). Trimming pared 7 bases from V and 5 bases from J, leaving 11 bases between. The CDR3 has 13 amino acids. The CDR3, as DNA: TGTGCCAGCACCTACGTGGTAACCGGGGAGCTGTTTTTT. Its protein is CASTYVVTGELFF.

This chain connects TRBV19 to TRBJ2-1; D not resolved. Germline-derived CDR1 and CDR2 are LNHDA and SQIVND (reference sequence). Trimming shortened V by 5 bases and J by 6 bases, and 8 bases separated the two germline ends. The CDR3 length is 12 residues. The CDR3 region is CASSAAINEQFF. The CDR3 bases are TGTGCCAGTAGTGCCGCTATCAATGAGCAGTTCTTC.

This clone was seen once. The chain uses TRBV28 and TRBJ2-1, with unresolved D. CDR1 and CDR2 from the germline V gene are MDHEN and SYDVKM. This CDR3 is built from 13 residues. Trimming removed 3 bases at V and 6 bases at J, with 9 bases between. The CDR3 sequence is CASSFPLGNEQFF. The CDR3 region has the DNA TGTGCCAGCAGTTTTCCGTTGGGCAATGAGCAGTTCTTC.

This clone has a single count. The chain links TRBV5-5 to TRBJ1-1; possible D gene TRBD1, 5 bases. Trimming removed 1 base from V and 3 bases from J, with 25 bases in between. The CDR3 has 19 residues. The germline gives CDR1 SGHKS, CDR2 YYEKEE (reference sequence). The CDR3 here is CASSLTPLEPRAGHTEAFF. CDR3 DNA: TGTGCCAGCAGCTTGACACCCCTGGAGCCCCGAGCGGGACACACTGAAGCTTTCTTT.

J is TRBJ2-5 and V is TRBV5-4; 8 bases line up with TRBD1. The CDR3 totals 14 residues. V lost 0 bases to trimming and J lost 3 bases; unmatched junction nucleotides: 1. CDR1 is SGHNT and CDR2 is YYREEE in the germline V gene (reference sequence). The CDR3 region is CASSLAGGEETQYF. CDR3 DNA: TGTGCCAGCAGCTTGGCAGGGGGCGAAGAGACCCAGTACTTC.

The chain couples TRBV6-1 to TRBJ1-2; weak D call: TRBD1 (6 bases). Germline V gene data show CDR1 as MNHNS and CDR2 as SASEGT. Deletions cut 2 bases from V and 7 bases from J, with 11 bases between. The CDR3 spans 13 residues. The CDR3 region is CASSETGFLGYTF. Here the CDR3 DNA reads TGTGCCAGCAGTGAAACAGGGTTTCTTGGCTACACCTTC.

The chain carries TRBV19 and TRBJ1-5, with D possibly TRBD1 on 5 matching bases. The germline V gene has CDR1 LNHDA and CDR2 SQIVND (reference sequence). The CDR3 loop spans 16 amino acids. Trimming left V 7 bases short and J 0 bases short, with 16 bases between. CDR3 nucleotides: TGTGCCAGTAACCGGGGGGAACCTTATAGCAATCAGCCCCAGCATTTT. It specifies CASNRGEPYSNQPQHF.

In regard to this clone: One junction end does not reproduce the germline sequence, and a read error may be involved. This CDR3 is CASSIILAGGPSQVTQYF. As DNA, the CDR3 is TGTGCCAGTAGTATAATTTTAGCGGGAGGGCCCTCTCAAGTGACCCAGTACTTC. The V and J genes are TRBV19 and TRBJ2-5, with 11 bases matching TRBD2. The CDR3 is 18 amino acids. Germline CDR1 is LNHDA and CDR2 is SQIVND (reference sequence). Full variable domain (outside the CDR3, taken from reference TRBV19 and TRBJ2-5): DGGITQSPKYLFRKEGQNVTLSCEQNLNHDAMYWYRQDPGQGLRLIYYSQIVNDFQKGDIAEGYSVSREKKESFPLTVTSAQKNPTAFYLCASSIILAGGPSQVTQYFGPGTRLLVL.

The gene calls are TRBV10-2 and TRBJ2-5, with D perhaps given as TRBD1 or TRBD2 (5 bases each). V gave up 2 bases and J gave up 0 bases, with 19 bases separating them. The CDR3 sequence is 18 residues long. The germline V gene has CDR1 WSHSY and CDR2 SAAADI. The CDR3 is CASSEPGTDRPNQETQYF. In nucleotides, the CDR3 is TGCGCCAGCAGTGAGCCAGGGACGGACCGTCCCAACCAAGAGACCCAGTACTTC.

The chain links TRBV18 to TRBJ1-2; TRBD1 is a possible D gene (6 bases). The V gene lost 6 bases and the J gene lost 8 bases, with 22 bases spanning the gap. There are 15 residues in the CDR3. Germline loops: CDR1 KGHSH, CDR2 LQKENI. The CDR3 spells CASSRSYRETGGYTF. The CDR3 DNA sequence: TGTGCCAGCTCGCGAAGCTACAGGGAAACGGGCGGCTACACCTTC.

This clone has just one count. This sequence joins TRBV18 and TRBJ2-5, with 7 bases aligning to TRBD1. Germline V lookup: CDR1 KGHSH, CDR2 LQKENI. The J segment lost 1 base and the V segment lost 4 bases, leaving 3 bases of the junction unmatched. This CDR3 region has 14 residues. CDR3 coding DNA: TGTGCCAGCTCACAGACAGGGACCCAAGAGACCCAGTACTTC. Its translation is CASSQTGTQETQYF.

This chain links TRBV5-1 with TRBJ2-7; tentatively, D is TRBD1 (5 bases). The germline gives CDR1 SGHRS, CDR2 YFSETQ. This CDR3 comprises 16 residues. V dropped 0 bases and J dropped 2 bases, with 15 bases sitting between them. The CDR3 bases are TGCGCCAGCAGCTTGGCAAAAGGGGCGCTGGCCTACGAGCAGTACTTC. This encodes CASSLAKGALAYEQYF.

The chain carries TRBV11-2 and TRBJ2-5; D possibly corresponds to TRBD1 (7 bases). This CDR3 has 15 residues. CDR1 is SGHAT, CDR2 FQNNGV, per germline. Trimming took 3 bases from V and 1 from J, leaving 12 bases between them. CDR3 DNA sequence: TGTGCCAGCAGCTTCAACAGGGGAGGCCAAGAGACCCAGTACTTC. Protein product: CASSFNRGGQETQYF.

V gene TRBV5-1 combines with J gene TRBJ2-2; D might be TRBD1 (5 bases). Per the germline V gene, CDR1 is SGHRS and CDR2 is YFSETQ. The CDR3 spans 15 residues. The V and J ends lost 4 bases and 6 bases respectively, with 16 bases between them. The CDR3 nucleotides are TGCGCCAGCAGCAGACCCCAGGGTGACGCCGGGGAGCTGTTTTTT. Its protein product is CASSRPQGDAGELFF.

The chain is built from TRBV28 and TRBJ1-2; TRBD1 might be the D (5 bases). The V and J ends lost 5 bases and 4 bases respectively, with 11 bases between them. This CDR3 is built from 13 residues. Germline loops: CDR1 MDHEN, CDR2 SYDVKM. The CDR3 region has the DNA TGTGCCAGCAGTGGGACGAACCCCTATGGCTACACCTTC. Translation: CASSGTNPYGYTF.

V gene TRBV5-4 combines with J gene TRBJ1-5, with 7 nucleotides matching TRBD1. Germline-derived CDR1 and CDR2 are SGHNT and YYREEE (reference sequence). With V trimmed by 3 bases and J by 2 bases, 5 bases remained unmatched. CDR3 length: 15 residues. CDR3 protein: CASSSQGVGNQPQHF. CDR3 sequence (DNA): TGTGCCAGCAGCTCCCAGGGGGTGGGCAATCAGCCCCAGCATTTT.

CDR3 DNA sequence: TGTGCCAGCAGCTCCGGCGGCACCGGGGAGCTGTTTTTT. Translated: CASSSGGTGELFF. This rearrangement joins TRBV7-3 to TRBJ2-2, with D unresolved. The CDR3 consists of 13 residues. Germline assignment: CDR1 SGHTA and CDR2 FQGTGA. V was trimmed by 4 bases and J by 4 bases, leaving 7 bases between them.

The CDR3, as DNA: TGCGCCAGCAGCTTGGCTCGGGGACAGGGGGCTGTTGAGCAGTACTTC. Amino acids: CASSLARGQGAVEQYF. The V call is TRBV5-1, the J call TRBJ2-7, with 12 nucleotides matching TRBD1. The CDR3 runs 16 residues. V shed 0 bases and J 7 bases; nucleotides not matched to a gene: 8. Germline CDR1 reads SGHRS; CDR2 reads YFSETQ.

V and J are TRBV27 and TRBJ1-3; 8 bases agree with TRBD1. The length of the CDR3 is 16 residues. CDR1 MNHEY and CDR2 SMNVEV come from the germline V gene (reference sequence). The trim removed 2 bases at V and 0 bases at J, leaving 3 bases unmatched. The CDR3 sequence is CASSLIGQGSGNTIYF. CDR3 DNA: TGTGCCAGCAGTTTAATTGGACAGGGCTCTGGAAACACCATATATTTT.

This clone was detected once. The chain couples TRBV15 to TRBJ2-7; D possibly corresponds to TRBD2 (6 bases). V was cut by 1 base and J by 1 base, with 11 bases left in between. This CDR3 contains 15 residues. The germline V gene has CDR1 LNHNV and CDR2 YYDKDF (reference sequence). The CDR3 sequence: CATSRGGLLSYEQYF. CDR3 nucleotides: TGTGCCACCAGCAGAGGGGGACTCCTATCCTACGAGCAGTACTTC.

V usage is TRBV7-2 and J usage is TRBJ2-1, with D possibly being TRBD2 (5 bases). Trimming removed 4 bases from V and 7 bases from J, with 17 bases in between. Germline loops: CDR1 SGHTA, CDR2 FQGNSA. The CDR3 spans 15 residues. CDR3 bases: TGTGCCAGCAGCTCCCGAGGGAGTAATGTGAATGAGCAGTTCTTC. Amino acid sequence: CASSSRGSNVNEQFF.

V gene TRBV7-3 combines with J gene TRBJ2-1; maybe TRBD2 (5 bases). Deletions cut 4 bases from V and 0 bases from J, with 13 bases between. Germline-derived CDR1 and CDR2 are SGHTA and FQGTGA. This CDR3 has 16 amino acids. The CDR3 here is CASSSGFSSSYNEQFF. The CDR3 nucleotides read TGTGCCAGCAGCTCGGGGTTTTCGAGCTCCTACAATGAGCAGTTCTTC.